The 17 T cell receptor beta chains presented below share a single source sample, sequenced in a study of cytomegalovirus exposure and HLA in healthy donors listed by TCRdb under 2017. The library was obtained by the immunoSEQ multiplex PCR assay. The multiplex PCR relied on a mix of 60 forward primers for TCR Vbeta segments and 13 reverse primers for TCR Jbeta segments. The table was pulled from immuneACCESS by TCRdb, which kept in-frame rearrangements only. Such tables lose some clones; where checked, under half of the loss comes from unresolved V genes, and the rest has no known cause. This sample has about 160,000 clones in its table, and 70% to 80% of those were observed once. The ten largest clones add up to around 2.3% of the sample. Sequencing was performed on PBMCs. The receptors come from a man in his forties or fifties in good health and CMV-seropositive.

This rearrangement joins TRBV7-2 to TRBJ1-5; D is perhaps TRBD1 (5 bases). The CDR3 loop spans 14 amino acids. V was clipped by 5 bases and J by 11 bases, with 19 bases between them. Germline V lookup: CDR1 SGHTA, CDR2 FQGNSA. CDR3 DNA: TGTGCCAGCAGCCGAACCCAGGGATCTAGGTCCCAGCATTTT. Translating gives CASSRTQGSRSQHF.

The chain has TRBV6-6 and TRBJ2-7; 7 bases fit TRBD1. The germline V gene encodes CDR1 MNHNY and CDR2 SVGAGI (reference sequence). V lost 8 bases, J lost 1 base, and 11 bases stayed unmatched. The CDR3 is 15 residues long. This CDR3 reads CASVPGQRFSYEQYF. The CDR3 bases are TGTGCCAGCGTCCCGGGACAGCGGTTTTCCTACGAGCAGTACTTC.

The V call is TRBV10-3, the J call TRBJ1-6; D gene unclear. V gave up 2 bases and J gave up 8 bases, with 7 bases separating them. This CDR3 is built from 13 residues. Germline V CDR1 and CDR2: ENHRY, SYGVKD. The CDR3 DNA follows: TGTGCCATCAGTGAGGGACTGTATTCACCCCTCCACTTT. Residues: CAISEGLYSPLHF.

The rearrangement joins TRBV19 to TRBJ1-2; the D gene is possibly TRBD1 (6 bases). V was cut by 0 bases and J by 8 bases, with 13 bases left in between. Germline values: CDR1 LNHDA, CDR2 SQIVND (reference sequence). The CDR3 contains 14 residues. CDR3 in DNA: TGTGCCAGTAGTATAGATAGGGGACAAAGGGGCTACACCTTC. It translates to CASSIDRGQRGYTF.

CDR3 DNA: TGTGCCAGCACACAACCGGGACAGGCGCCCTACGAGCAGTACTTC. Its translation is CASTQPGQAPYEQYF. The chain combines TRBV27 with TRBJ2-7, with 8 bases aligning to TRBD1. CDR1 is MNHEY, CDR2 SMNVEV, per germline (reference sequence). The CDR3 runs to 15 residues. With V trimmed by 7 bases and J by 2 bases, 10 bases remained unmatched.

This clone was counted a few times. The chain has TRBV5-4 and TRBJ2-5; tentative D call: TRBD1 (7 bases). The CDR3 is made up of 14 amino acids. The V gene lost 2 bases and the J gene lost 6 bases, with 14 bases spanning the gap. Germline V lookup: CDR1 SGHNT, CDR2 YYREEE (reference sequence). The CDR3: CASSFEGAGKTQYF. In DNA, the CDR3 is TGTGCCAGCAGCTTCGAGGGGGCGGGGAAGACCCAGTACTTC. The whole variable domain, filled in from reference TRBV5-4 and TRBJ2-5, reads ETGVTQSPTHLIKTRGQQVTLRCSSQSGHNTVSWYQQALGQGPQFIFQYYREEENGRGNFPPRFSGLQFPNYSSELNVNALELDDSALYLCASSFEGAGKTQYFGPGTRLLVL.

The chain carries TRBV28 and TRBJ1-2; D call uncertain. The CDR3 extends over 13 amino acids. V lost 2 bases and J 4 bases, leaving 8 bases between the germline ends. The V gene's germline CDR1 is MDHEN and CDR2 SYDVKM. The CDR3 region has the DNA TGTGCCAGCAGTTTAGGAGGAGGCTATGGCTACACCTTC. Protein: CASSLGGGYGYTF.

The CDR3 nucleotides read TGCGCCAGCAGCCTTGGGACAGGGAGCTCCTACAATGAGCAGTTCTTC. This encodes CASSLGTGSSYNEQFF. This chain connects TRBV5-1 to TRBJ2-1; 9 positions match TRBD1. Looked up from germline, CDR1 is SGHRS and CDR2 is YFSETQ. The CDR3 totals 16 residues. V was pared by 4 bases and J by 0 bases, with 5 bases of the junction left unmatched.

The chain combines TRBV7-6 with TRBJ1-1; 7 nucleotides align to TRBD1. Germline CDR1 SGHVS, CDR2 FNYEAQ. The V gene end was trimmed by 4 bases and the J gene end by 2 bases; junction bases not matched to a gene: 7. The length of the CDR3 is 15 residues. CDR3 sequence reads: CASSSNHRGNTEAFF. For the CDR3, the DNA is TGTGCCAGCAGCTCCAATCACAGGGGTAACACTGAAGCTTTCTTT.

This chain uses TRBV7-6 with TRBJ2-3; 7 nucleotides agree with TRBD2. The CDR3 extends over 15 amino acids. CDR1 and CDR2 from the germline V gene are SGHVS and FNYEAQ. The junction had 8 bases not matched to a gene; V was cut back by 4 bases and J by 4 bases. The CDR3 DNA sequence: TGTGCCAGCAGCTCTCAGACTAGCTCGGCAGATACGCAGTATTTT. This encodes CASSSQTSSADTQYF.

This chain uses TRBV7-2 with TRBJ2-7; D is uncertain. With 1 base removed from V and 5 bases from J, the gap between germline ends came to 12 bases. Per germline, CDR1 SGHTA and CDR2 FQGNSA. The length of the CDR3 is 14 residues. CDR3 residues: CASSLVRQANEQYF. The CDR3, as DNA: TGTGCCAGCAGCTTAGTACGCCAGGCCAACGAGCAGTACTTC.

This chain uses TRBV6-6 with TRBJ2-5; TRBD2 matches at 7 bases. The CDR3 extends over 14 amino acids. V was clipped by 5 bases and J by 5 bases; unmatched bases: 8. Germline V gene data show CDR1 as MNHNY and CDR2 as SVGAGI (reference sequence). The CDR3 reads CASSASTSWETQYF. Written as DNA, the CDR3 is TGTGCCAGCAGTGCCTCGACTAGCTGGGAGACCCAGTACTTC.

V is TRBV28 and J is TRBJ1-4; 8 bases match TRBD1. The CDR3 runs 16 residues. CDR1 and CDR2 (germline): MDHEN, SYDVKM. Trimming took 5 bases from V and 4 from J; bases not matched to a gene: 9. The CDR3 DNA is TGTGCCAGCAGTGACCCCAGGGGGCGGGATAATGAAAAACTGTTTTTT. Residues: CASSDPRGRDNEKLFF.

As DNA, the CDR3 is TGCAGCGCAAACAGGGGATACAATGAGCAGTTCTTC. This encodes CSANRGYNEQFF. This chain connects TRBV29-1 to TRBJ2-1; 7 bases fit TRBD1. The trim removed 7 bases at V and 4 bases at J, leaving 4 bases unmatched. The CDR3 sequence is 12 residues long. Germline CDR1 SQVTM, CDR2 ANQGSEA.

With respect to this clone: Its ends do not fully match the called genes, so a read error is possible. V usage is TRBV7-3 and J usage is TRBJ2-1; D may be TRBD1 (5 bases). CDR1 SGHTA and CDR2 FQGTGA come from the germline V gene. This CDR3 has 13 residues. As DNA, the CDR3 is TGTGCCAGCAGCCTAACCTCTGGGGCTGAGCAGTTCTTC. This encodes CASSLTSGAEQFF.

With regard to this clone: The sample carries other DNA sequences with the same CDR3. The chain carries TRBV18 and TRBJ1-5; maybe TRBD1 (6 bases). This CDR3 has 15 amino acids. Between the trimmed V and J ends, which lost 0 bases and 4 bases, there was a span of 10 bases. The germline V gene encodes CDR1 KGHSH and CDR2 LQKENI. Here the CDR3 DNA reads TGTGCCAGCTCACCACCGGGCAGGGGTAATCAGCCCCAGCATTTT. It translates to CASSPPGRGNQPQHF.

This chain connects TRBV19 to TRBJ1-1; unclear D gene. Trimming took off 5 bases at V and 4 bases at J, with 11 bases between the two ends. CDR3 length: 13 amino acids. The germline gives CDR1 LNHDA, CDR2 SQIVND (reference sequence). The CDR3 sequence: CASSLNGLTEAFF. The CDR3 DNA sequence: TGTGCCAGTAGTCTTAACGGACTCACTGAAGCTTTCTTT. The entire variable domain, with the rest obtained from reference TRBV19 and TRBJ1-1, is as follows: DGGITQSPKYLFRKEGQNVTLSCEQNLNHDAMYWYRQDPGQGLRLIYYSQIVNDFQKGDIAEGYSVSREKKESFPLTVTSAQKNPTAFYLCASSLNGLTEAFFGQGTRLTVV.